This T cell receptor (beta chain) was recovered during a study of naive and memory T cell subsets. Regarding the study as a whole: In naive cells, over 95% of TCR sequences were seen only once.

There are a few counts of this clonotype. Its matching antigen is unknown. Both TRBC1 and TRBC2 were covered by a beta constant-region primer of two equimolar oligonucleotides. Four rounds of PCR amplified the ligated cDNA using nested alpha and beta constant-region primers plus SP2. TCRdb ran MiXCR on the UMI-ligation and nested PCR reads and lists one entry per CDR3 protein. The table lists 25,000 to 30,000 distinct CDR3 sequences, about 10% of them singletons, with over 15% in the top ten. The V gene lost 1 base and the J gene lost 4 bases, with 8 bases spanning the gap. The CDR3 is 14 residues long. Germline V CDR1 and CDR2: SGHTA, FQGNSA.

Specimen: effector memory CD4+ T cells from blood. Subset given: effector memory, CD45RA- CD27-. The chain couples TRBV7-2 to TRBJ2-1, with D perhaps matching TRBD1 (5 bases). The receptor was isolated from a human donor in good health. CDR3 loop: CASSLVRQYNEQFF. CDR3 bases: TGTGCCAGCAGCTTAGTTCGACAGTACAATGAGCAGTTCTTC.